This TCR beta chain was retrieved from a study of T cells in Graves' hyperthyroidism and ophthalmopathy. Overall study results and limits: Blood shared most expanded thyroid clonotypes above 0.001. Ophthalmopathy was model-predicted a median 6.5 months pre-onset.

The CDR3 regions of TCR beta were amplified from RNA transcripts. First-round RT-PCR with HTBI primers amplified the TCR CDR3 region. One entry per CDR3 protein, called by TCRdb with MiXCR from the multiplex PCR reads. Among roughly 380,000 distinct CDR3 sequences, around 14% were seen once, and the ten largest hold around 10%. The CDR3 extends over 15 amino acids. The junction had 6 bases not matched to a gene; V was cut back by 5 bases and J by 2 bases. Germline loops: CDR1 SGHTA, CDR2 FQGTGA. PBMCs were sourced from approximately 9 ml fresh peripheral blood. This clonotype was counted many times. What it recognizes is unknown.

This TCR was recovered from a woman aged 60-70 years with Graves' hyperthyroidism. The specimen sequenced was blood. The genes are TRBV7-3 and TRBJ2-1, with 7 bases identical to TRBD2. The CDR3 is CASSIASGTYNEQFF. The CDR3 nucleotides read TGTGCCAGCAGCATAGCTAGCGGAACCTACAATGAGCAGTTCTTC.